A single sample gave rise to the 27 T cell receptor beta chains below, sequenced in a study of blood T cell repertoires in COVID-19. Assay used: immunoSEQ multiplex PCR; TCRdb lists only in-frame clones, some missing. Of 90,000 to 110,000 clones in the sample, 82% were seen once. Sequencing used peripheral blood. The source is a woman of 80 years or more with acute or convalescent COVID-19.

This chain connects TRBV21-1 to TRBJ1-2; TRBD1, the table's D call, was not compared with the DNA. TRBV21-1 has pseudogene status. This CDR3 is built from 18 residues. The CDR3 sequence: CASSKENRDRVRSGGYTF. CDR3 in DNA: TGTGCCAGCAGCAAAGAAAATAGAGACAGGGTAAGATCGGGAGGCTACACCTTC.

The CDR3 DNA reads as TGCGCCAGCAGTCAAGGGGGACCGAGCTCTGGAAACACCATATATTTT. Protein product: CASSQGGPSSGNTIYF. The genes are TRBV5-1 and TRBJ1-3, with D possibly TRBD1 on 6 matching bases. Deletions cut 5 bases from V and 0 bases from J, with 15 bases between. Germline V gene data show CDR1 as SGHRS and CDR2 as YFSETQ. This CDR3 is built from 16 residues.

CDR3 sequence: CASFRREQANTEAFF. The CDR3 coding sequence is TGCGCCAGCTTCAGAAGGGAACAGGCGAACACTGAAGCTTTCTTT. The rearrangement uses TRBV10-2 and TRBJ1-1; the D gene is possibly TRBD1 (5 bases). CDR1 and CDR2 (germline): WSHSY, SAAADI. CDR3 length equals 15 residues. The V gene lost 8 bases and the J gene lost 1 base, with 17 bases spanning the gap.

The chain uses TRBV13 and TRBJ2-3, with 8 positions matching TRBD2. Trimming took 5 bases from V and 2 from J; bases not matched to a gene: 6. This CDR3 region has 15 residues. Germline V gene lookup returns CDR1 PRHDT and CDR2 FYEKMQ (reference sequence). The CDR3 here is CASSLQAGATDTQYF. The CDR3 bases are TGTGCCAGCAGCCTTCAAGCGGGAGCCACAGATACGCAGTATTTT.

The gene calls are TRBV11-2 and TRBJ2-3; D is unresolved. Germline values: CDR1 SGHAT, CDR2 FQNNGV. V shed 1 base and J shed 2 bases, with 7 bases lying between them. The CDR3 totals 14 residues. CDR3 bases: TGTGCCAGCAGCTTAGCAAGCATCACAGATACGCAGTATTTT. Translating gives CASSLASITDTQYF.

The V gene is TRBV11-2, the J gene TRBJ2-2, with D hard to call. The CDR3 is made up of 16 amino acids. V gave up 1 base and J gave up 3 bases, with 12 bases separating them. The germline V gene encodes CDR1 SGHAT and CDR2 FQNNGV. The CDR3 bases are TGTGCCAGCAGCTTAGTTTGGCAGGTCGACACCGGGGAGCTGTTTTTT. Amino acid sequence: CASSLVWQVDTGELFF.

V and J are TRBV6-5 and TRBJ1-2; 8 nucleotides match TRBD1. CDR3 length: 12 amino acids. Germline CDR1 reads MNHEY; CDR2 reads SVGAGI. Trimming took 5 bases from V and 8 from J; bases not matched to a gene: 4. CDR3 region: CASSHRQGGYTF. DNA of the CDR3: TGTGCCAGCAGTCACAGACAGGGGGGCTACACCTTC.

This chain joins TRBV7-2 and TRBJ1-2; a possible D gene is TRBD1 (5 bases). In germline, CDR1 is SGHTA, CDR2 FQGNSA. V was pared by 1 base and J by 4 bases, with 10 bases between. This CDR3 comprises 14 residues. DNA for the CDR3: TGTGCCAGCAGCTTAGGCAGGGTGGGCTATGGCTACACCTTC. Protein sequence: CASSLGRVGYGYTF.

This clone came up once. This rearrangement joins TRBV6-4 to TRBJ1-3; possible D gene TRBD1, 6 bases. The CDR3 extends over 17 amino acids. The germline gives CDR1 MRHNA, CDR2 SNTAGT. Trimming removed 0 bases from V and 0 bases from J, with 12 bases in between. CDR3 nucleotide sequence: TGTGCCAGCAGTGACTCGCCAGGGGTCTTCTCTGGAAACACCATATATTTT. As protein: CASSDSPGVFSGNTIYF.

The rearrangement links TRBV28 to TRBJ1-1; D is ambiguous. V was cut by 7 bases and J by 1 base, with 10 bases left in between. This CDR3 region has 13 residues. The germline gives CDR1 MDHEN, CDR2 SYDVKM. The CDR3 bases are TGTGCCAGCAATTTCCCAGGGAACACTGAAGCTTTCTTT. Residues: CASNFPGNTEAFF.

The table lists this clone with a count of one. The J gene is TRBJ2-5, the V gene TRBV11-2; 8 nucleotides agree with TRBD2. CDR3 length: 15 amino acids. The V gene end was trimmed by 0 bases and the J gene end by 6 bases; junction bases not matched to a gene: 6. Germline V lookup: CDR1 SGHAT, CDR2 FQNNGV. This CDR3 is CASSLDPGGTKTQYF. CDR3 sequence (DNA): TGTGCCAGCAGCTTAGATCCGGGAGGGACGAAGACCCAGTACTTC. Complete variable domain (other parts from reference TRBV11-2 and TRBJ2-5): EAGVAQSPRYKIIEKRQSVAFWCNPISGHATLYWYQQILGQGPKLLIQFQNNGVVDDSQLPKDRFSAERLKGVDSTLKIQPAKLEDSAVYLCASSLDPGGTKTQYFGPGTRLLVL.

This chain joins TRBV29-1 and TRBJ2-4; D possibly corresponds to TRBD1 (5 bases). The V end was cut by 6 bases, the J end by 2 bases, with 20 bases between. Germline V gives CDR1 SQVTM, CDR2 ANQGSEA. The CDR3 sequence is 16 residues long. CDR3 residues: CSVKGQAGDTKNIQYF. The CDR3 nucleotides read TGCAGCGTAAAGGGGCAAGCCGGCGATACCAAAAACATTCAGTACTTC.

V and J are TRBV27 and TRBJ1-1; D might be TRBD1 (5 bases). This CDR3 spans 14 amino acids. V lost 8 bases and J 5 bases, leaving 18 bases between the germline ends. Germline V gives CDR1 MNHEY, CDR2 SMNVEV (reference sequence). As DNA, the CDR3 is TGTGCCAGCTCAATCCGGGGGATGTGGACTGAAGCTTTCTTT. It is translated as CASSIRGMWTEAFF.

This rearrangement joins TRBV4-3 to TRBJ2-1, with 10 bases aligning to TRBD2. The ends lost 0 bases at V and 4 bases at J; junction bases unmatched: 6. This CDR3 comprises 17 residues. The germline CDR1 and CDR2 sequences are LGHNA and YSLEER. As DNA, the CDR3 is TGCGCCAGCAGCCAAGATCTAGCGGGAGCCTCTTACAATGAGCAGTTCTTC. Translating it yields CASSQDLAGASYNEQFF.

This clone has just a few counts. This chain links TRBV18 with TRBJ1-2; 8 bases map to TRBD1. The CDR3 runs to 16 residues. From germline, CDR1 is KGHSH and CDR2 LQKENI. The V gene end was trimmed by 5 bases and the J gene end by 6 bases; junction bases not matched to a gene: 14. CDR3 sequence (DNA): TGTGCCAGCTCAAGGACAGGGCGTCGACAGATCGATGGCTACACCTTC. Encoded protein: CASSRTGRRQIDGYTF.

The chain carries TRBV5-1 and TRBJ2-7; TRBD1 is a possible D gene (5 bases). The germline gives CDR1 SGHRS, CDR2 YFSETQ. Trimming took 3 bases from V and 2 from J, leaving 15 bases between them. This CDR3 has 15 amino acids. For the CDR3, the DNA is TGCGCCAGCAGCTCCCAGGCAGGGCCTACCTACGAGCAGTACTTC. Protein: CASSSQAGPTYEQYF.

The chain is built from TRBV7-9 and TRBJ2-3; possibly TRBD2 for D (6 bases). Trimming cost V 4 bases and J 7 bases, with 21 bases left between them. The CDR3 is 16 amino acids. Per the germline V gene, CDR1 is SEHNR and CDR2 is FQNEAQ (reference sequence). CDR3 bases: TGTGCCAGCAGCTCAGCCCGACTAGGCGGCATTTATACGCAGTATTTT. Translation: CASSSARLGGIYTQYF.

The rearrangement joins TRBV25-1 to TRBJ1-1; the match to TRBD1 covers 9 bases. Germline trimming cut 3 bases from V and 8 bases from J; bases unmatched to any gene: 7. This CDR3 is 14 amino acids long. CDR1 is MGHDK, CDR2 SYGVNS, per germline. The CDR3 sequence: CASSDYRGLTEAFF. The CDR3 DNA reads TGTGCCAGCAGTGATTACAGGGGGCTAACCGAAGCTTTCTTT.

This clone was found once. The chain is built from TRBV10-2 and TRBJ2-3; 12 nucleotides line up with TRBD2. There are 14 residues in the CDR3. The J segment lost 4 bases and the V segment lost 9 bases, leaving 5 bases of the junction unmatched. The germline gives CDR1 WSHSY, CDR2 SAAADI. The chain's CDR3 is CASKTSGSADTQYF. DNA for the CDR3: TGCGCCAGTAAGACTAGCGGGAGTGCAGATACGCAGTATTTT.

The gene calls are TRBV11-2 and TRBJ2-3; 10 bases match TRBD2. CDR1 and CDR2 from the germline V gene are SGHAT and FQNNGV. After removal of 5 bases from V and 2 bases from J, the junction contained 7 bases not matched to a gene. The CDR3 runs to 16 residues. CDR3 bases: TGTGCCAGCAGCATTATTAGCGGGAGGCTCACAGATACGCAGTATTTT. It specifies CASSIISGRLTDTQYF.

The V and J genes are TRBV6-5 and TRBJ2-1; the D is unclear. From germline, CDR1 is MNHEY and CDR2 SVGAGI. V was pared by 4 bases and J by 7 bases, with 8 bases between. This CDR3 is built from 12 residues. The CDR3 nucleotides read TGTGCCAGCAGTTCCAACGGGAATGAGCAGTTCTTC. Its protein product is CASSSNGNEQFF.

The rearrangement joins TRBV2 to TRBJ1-2, with 7 bases lining up with TRBD1. The V and J ends lost 7 bases and 5 bases, in that order; junction bases with no gene match: 13. CDR3 length equals 15 residues. Germline values: CDR1 SNHLY, CDR2 FYNNEI. CDR3 in DNA: TGTGCCAGCACCACGGGCAGGGGGAGAACTTATGGCTACACCTTC. Its protein is CASTTGRGRTYGYTF.

This rearrangement joins TRBV27 to TRBJ2-3; 12 bases fit TRBD1. Germline V gives CDR1 MNHEY, CDR2 SMNVEV (reference sequence). The CDR3 totals 14 residues. The junction had 5 bases not matched to a gene; V was cut back by 8 bases and J by 5 bases. The CDR3 reads CASWDRGQVDTQYF. For the CDR3, the DNA is TGTGCCAGCTGGGACAGGGGGCAAGTAGATACGCAGTATTTT.

This clone was seen only once. V is TRBV19 and J is TRBJ2-4, with a tentative D call TRBD2 (7 bases). This CDR3 contains 17 residues. Germline CDR1 reads LNHDA; CDR2 reads SQIVND (reference sequence). The germline V and J ends were trimmed by 4 bases and 0 bases, with 16 bases remaining between them. The CDR3 DNA sequence: TGTGCCAGTAGTACAAGAGGGGGGGGAGTAGCCAAAAACATTCAGTACTTC. It specifies CASSTRGGGVAKNIQYF.

The chain is built from TRBV5-1 and TRBJ2-2; TRBD1 agrees at 12 bases. Germline-derived CDR1 and CDR2 are SGHRS and YFSETQ. V shed 3 bases, J shed 3 bases, and the junction held 6 bases outside the gene matches. The CDR3 runs to 17 residues. CDR3 DNA: TGCGCCAGCAGCTCCCTGGGACAGGGGGCCCACACCGGGGAGCTGTTTTTT. Translated, it gives CASSSLGQGAHTGELFF.

The rearrangement links TRBV4-1 to TRBJ2-1; tentatively, D is TRBD2 (5 bases). The CDR3 length is 13 residues. Trimming took 0 bases from V and 12 from J, leaving 12 bases between them. CDR1 is MGHRA, CDR2 YSYEKL, per germline. As DNA, the CDR3 is TGCGCCAGCAGCCAAGATACTCTCCGGGGGCAGTTCTTC. It specifies CASSQDTLRGQFF.

The rearrangement links TRBV6-1 to TRBJ1-1, with D perhaps TRBD1 (5 bases). The CDR3 has 14 amino acids. Germline V gene data show CDR1 as MNHNS and CDR2 as SASEGT. V was pared by 1 base and J by 4 bases, with 10 bases between. The CDR3 coding sequence is TGTGCCAGCAGTGAAGAAGGGGTTGTCACTGAAGCTTTCTTT. It codes for CASSEEGVVTEAFF.